Below, one T cell receptor (beta chain) is given with its context. What it binds is not known. Germline V gene data show CDR1 as SGHTA and CDR2 as FQGTGA. V was clipped by 4 bases and J by 5 bases, with 11 bases between them. CDR3 length equals 14 residues. The data were obtained in a study of beta chain features in type 1 diabetes. General observations from the study: For Type 1 diabetes patients, all four CD4+ subsets carried TCRB CDR3s that were moderately but significantly shorter.

Expressed TCRB transcripts were sequenced after all isolated RNA was converted to cDNA. Sequencing used immunoSEQ multiplex PCR; TCRdb keeps in-frame clones, though not all of them. Of some 350,000 clones in the sample, roughly 12% were seen once. This sequence originates from a young woman with type 1 diabetes. This chain links TRBV7-3 with TRBJ2-2, with D possibly TRBD1 on 6 matching bases. Sequenced: naive CD4+ T cells from blood. The CDR3 sequence is CASSSIQGTGELFF. The DNA of the CDR3 is TGTGCCAGCAGCTCTATACAGGGTACCGGGGAGCTGTTTTTT.